This TCR beta chain derives from a study of blood T cell repertoires in COVID-19. Across the study: Nucleic acid was either cDNA or gDNA, and it came from T cells, B-cell-depleted T cells, or PBMCs.

Generated by immunoSEQ multiplex PCR, the TCRdb table keeps only in-frame clones and is missing some. The sample has some 42,000 clones; 90% are singletons. J lost 2 bases, V lost 5 bases, and 2 bases had no gene match. The CDR3 is 13 amino acids. J is TRBJ1-2 and V is TRBV12-3 or TRBV12-4, with 7 bases fitting TRBD1. The specimen sequenced was peripheral blood. This sequence was found in a man aged 50-59 years with active COVID-19. The CDR3 is CASSQTGNYGYTF. For the CDR3, the DNA is TGTGCCAGCAGTCAGACAGGGAACTATGGCTACACCTTC.